One sample yielded the 10 T cell receptor beta chains listed below, sequenced in a study of T cell clonality in common variable immunodeficiency. Sequencing was performed with immunoSEQ multiplex PCR; in TCRdb, only in-frame clones are kept and a portion is missing. The repertoire consists of 30,000 to 40,000 clones, none detected only once. The sequencing input was peripheral blood mononuclear cells. These receptor sequences come from a person aged 18 to 70 in good health.

There are many counts of this clone. The read gets to within 3 residues of the CDR3 end, and the germline J gene fills in the rest. J is TRBJ2-5 and V is TRBV19; D is perhaps TRBD2 (6 bases). The V gene's germline CDR1 is LNHDA and CDR2 SQIVND (reference sequence). V lost 4 bases and J 4 bases, leaving 13 bases between the germline ends. The CDR3 is made up of 14 amino acids. Incomplete CDR3 DNA: TGTGCCAGTAGTAAAGAAGCGGGTGGAGAGACC. The encoded protein is CASSKEAGGET. The whole CDR3 sequence is CASSKEAGGETQYF.

This clone was detected ten times or more. The CDR3 goes on 3 residues after the read ends, and that part is filled in from the germline J gene. The chain couples TRBV5-1 to TRBJ2-1, with 13 positions matching TRBD2. The CDR3 runs to 17 residues. In germline, CDR1 is SGHRS, CDR2 YFSETQ. The V and J ends lost 0 bases and 0 bases, in that order; junction bases with no gene match: 0. This CDR3 reads CASSLGLAGGSYNEQFF. The covered CDR3 bases are TGCGCCAGCAGCTTGGGACTAGCGGGAGGCTCCTACAATGAG.

Points on this clone: Read sequence stops 3 residues before the CDR3 end, and the germline J gene provides the missing end. This chain connects TRBV7-9 to TRBJ1-1; D uncertain. The CDR3 loop spans 13 amino acids. The V end was cut by 3 bases, the J end by 1 base, with 6 bases between. The germline V gene has CDR1 SEHNR and CDR2 FQNEAQ (reference sequence). Here the CDR3 reads CASSFGRNTEAFF. CDR3 DNA (partial): TGTGCCAGCAGCTTTGGTAGGAACACTGAA. Together with reference TRBV7-9 and TRBJ1-1, the CDR3 gives the full variable domain: DTGVSQNPRHKITKRGQNVTFRCDPISEHNRLYWYRQTLGQGPEFLTYFQNEAQLEKSRLLSDRFSAERPKGSFSTLEIQRTEQGDSAMYLCASSFGRNTEAFFGQGTRLTVV.

This clone was observed many times. The read halts 3 residues ahead of the CDR3 end, with the missing end drawn from the germline J gene. The chain uses TRBV5-1 and TRBJ1-6, with D perhaps matching TRBD1 (6 bases). This CDR3 spans 14 amino acids. The germline CDR1 and CDR2 sequences are SGHRS and YFSETQ. V was pared by 4 bases and J by 7 bases, with 12 bases between. CDR3 amino acids: CASSHGQGNSPLHF. The sequenced CDR3 bases are TGCGCCAGCAGCCATGGGCAGGGGAATTCACCC.

This clone was recorded at least ten times. Read data end 3 residues before the CDR3 end; the end is taken from the germline J gene. The V call is TRBV20-1, the J call TRBJ2-2; 9 bases are a match to TRBD1. After removal of 0 bases from V and 9 bases from J, the junction contained 8 bases not matched to a gene. The length of the CDR3 is 15 residues. Germline V gene data show CDR1 as DFQATT and CDR2 as SNEGSKA (reference sequence). The sequenced part of the CDR3 DNA is TGCAGTGCTAGAGACGGGACAGGGCGGTGGAGGGAG. Its protein is CSARDGTGRWRE. The full CDR3 reads CSARDGTGRWRELFF.

This clone was detected ten times or more. Read coverage stops 3 residues before the CDR3 terminus; the germline J gene supplies the remainder. The chain uses TRBV2 and TRBJ2-1; TRBD2 aligns across 8 bases. The CDR3 loop spans 14 amino acids. V was pared by 10 bases and J by 1 base, with 6 bases of the junction left unmatched. Germline assignment: CDR1 SNHLY and CDR2 FYNNEI. The CDR3 reads CATERETSYNEQFF. Incomplete CDR3 DNA: TGTGCCACCGAGCGGGAGACATCCTACAATGAG.

This clone came up a few times. The missing CDR3 end, 3 residues past where the read stops, is filled in from the germline J gene. The J gene is TRBJ2-3, the V gene TRBV7-9, with D maybe TRBD2 (6 bases). Germline values: CDR1 SEHNR, CDR2 FQNEAQ (reference sequence). CDR3 length: 14 residues. CDR3 DNA (partial): TGTGCCAGCAGCTTAAGCGGGCTGGAAGAGGCG. It specifies CASSLSGLEEA. From start to end, the CDR3 is CASSLSGLEEAQYF. The complete variable domain, with remaining parts taken from reference TRBV7-9 and TRBJ2-3, reads DTGVSQNPRHKITKRGQNVTFRCDPISEHNRLYWYRQTLGQGPEFLTYFQNEAQLEKSRLLSDRFSAERPKGSFSTLEIQRTEQGDSAMYLCASSLSGLEEAQYFGPGTRLTVL.

This clone has at least ten counts. The observed sequence ends 3 residues before the CDR3 terminus, with the missing tail filled in from the germline J gene. The chain joins TRBV7-8 to TRBJ1-5; D not resolved. The V end was cut by 2 bases, the J end by 4 bases, with 12 bases between. The CDR3 totals 15 residues. CDR1 SGHVS and CDR2 FQNEAQ come from the germline V gene. The CDR3 region is CASSLTRGRNQPQHF. The sequenced part of the CDR3 DNA is TGTGCCAGCAGCTTAACCCGGGGTCGAAATCAGCCC.

This clone was seen repeatedly, ten times or more. The CDR3 goes on 3 residues after the read ends, and that part is filled in from the germline J gene. The chain uses TRBV20-1 and TRBJ2-1; maybe TRBD1 (5 bases). Germline V CDR1 and CDR2: DFQATT, SNEGSKA (reference sequence). V was trimmed by 7 bases and J by 5 bases, leaving 12 bases between them. The CDR3 loop spans 12 amino acids. The CDR3 sequence: CSGGGRNNEQFF. CDR3 DNA, as far as it was read: TGCAGTGGGGGCGGTCGGAACAATGAG.

This clone was found many times. Sequencing ends 3 residues short of the CDR3 end; the germline J gene provides the rest. The chain recombines TRBV7-6 with TRBJ2-1, with 15 bases matching TRBD2. J lost 8 bases, V lost 1 base, and 3 bases had no gene match. The germline gives CDR1 SGHVS, CDR2 FNYEAQ. The CDR3 length is 16 residues. The part of the CDR3 DNA that was read is TGTGCCAGCAGCTTAGGGGGACTAGCGGGAGGCGATGAG. Its translation: CASSLGGLAGGDE. The entire CDR3 protein is CASSLGGLAGGDEQFF.